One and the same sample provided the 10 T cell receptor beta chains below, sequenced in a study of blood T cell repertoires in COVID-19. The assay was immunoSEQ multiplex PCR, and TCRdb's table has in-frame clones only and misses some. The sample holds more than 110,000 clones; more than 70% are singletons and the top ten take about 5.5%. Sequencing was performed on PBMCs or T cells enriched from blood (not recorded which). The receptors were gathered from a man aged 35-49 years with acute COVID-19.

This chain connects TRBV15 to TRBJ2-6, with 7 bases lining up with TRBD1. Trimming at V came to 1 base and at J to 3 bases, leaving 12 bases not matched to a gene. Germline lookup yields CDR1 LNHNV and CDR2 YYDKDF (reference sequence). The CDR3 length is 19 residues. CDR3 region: CATSRGGTGEFGGANVLTF. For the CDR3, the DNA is TGTGCCACCAGCAGAGGAGGTACAGGGGAATTTGGTGGGGCCAACGTCCTGACTTTC. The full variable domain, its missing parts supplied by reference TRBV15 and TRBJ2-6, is DAMVIQNPRYQVTQFGKPVTLSCSQTLNHNVMYWYQQKSSQAPKLLFHYYDKDFNNEADTPDNFQSRRPNTSFCFLDIRSPGLGDTAMYLCATSRGGTGEFGGANVLTFGAGSRLTVL.

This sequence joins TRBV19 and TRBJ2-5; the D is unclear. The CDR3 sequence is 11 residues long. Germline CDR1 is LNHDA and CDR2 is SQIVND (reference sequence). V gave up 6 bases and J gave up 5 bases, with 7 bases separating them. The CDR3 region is CASRSVETQYF. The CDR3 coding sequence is TGTGCCAGTAGATCCGTGGAGACCCAGTACTTC.

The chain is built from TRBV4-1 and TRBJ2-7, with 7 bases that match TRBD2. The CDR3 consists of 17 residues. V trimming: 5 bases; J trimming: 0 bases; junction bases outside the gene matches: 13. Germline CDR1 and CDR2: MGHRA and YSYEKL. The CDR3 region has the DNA TGCGCCAGCAGCTGGGACCAGCGGGGATTAAGCTCCTACGAGCAGTACTTC. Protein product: CASSWDQRGLSSYEQYF.

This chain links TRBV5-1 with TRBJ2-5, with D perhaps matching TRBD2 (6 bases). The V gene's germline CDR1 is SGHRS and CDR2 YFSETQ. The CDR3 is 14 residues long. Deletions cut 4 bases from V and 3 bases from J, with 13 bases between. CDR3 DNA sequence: TGCGCCAGCAGCACCGGCGGGGTAAAAGAGACCCAGTACTTC. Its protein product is CASSTGGVKETQYF. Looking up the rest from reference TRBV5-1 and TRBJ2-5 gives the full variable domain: KAGVTQTPRYLIKTRGQQVTLSCSPISGHRSVSWYQQTPGQGLQFLFEYFSETQRNKGNFPGRFSGRQFSNSRSEMNVSTLELGDSALYLCASSTGGVKETQYFGPGTRLLVL.

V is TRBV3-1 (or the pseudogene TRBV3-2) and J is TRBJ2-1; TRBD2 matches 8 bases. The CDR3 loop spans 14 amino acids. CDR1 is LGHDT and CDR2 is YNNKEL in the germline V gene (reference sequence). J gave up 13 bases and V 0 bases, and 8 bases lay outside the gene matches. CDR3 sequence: CASSQDRLAGYQFF. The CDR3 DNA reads TGTGCCAGCAGCCAAGATCGTTTAGCGGGGTATCAGTTCTTC.

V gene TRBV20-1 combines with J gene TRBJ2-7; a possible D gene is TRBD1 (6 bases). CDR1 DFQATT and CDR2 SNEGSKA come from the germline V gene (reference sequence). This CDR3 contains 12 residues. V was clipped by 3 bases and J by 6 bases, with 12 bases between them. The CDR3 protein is CSASSGVGEQYF. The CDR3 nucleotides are TGCAGTGCTAGTTCAGGGGTCGGCGAGCAGTACTTC.

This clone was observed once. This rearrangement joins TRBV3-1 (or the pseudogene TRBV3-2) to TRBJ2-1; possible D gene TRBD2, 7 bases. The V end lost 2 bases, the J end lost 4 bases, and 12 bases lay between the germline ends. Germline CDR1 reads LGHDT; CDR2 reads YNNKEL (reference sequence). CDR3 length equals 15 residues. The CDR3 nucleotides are TGTGCCAGCAGCCAACGGGGGGCGGATTACAATGAGCAGTTCTTC. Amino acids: CASSQRGADYNEQFF.

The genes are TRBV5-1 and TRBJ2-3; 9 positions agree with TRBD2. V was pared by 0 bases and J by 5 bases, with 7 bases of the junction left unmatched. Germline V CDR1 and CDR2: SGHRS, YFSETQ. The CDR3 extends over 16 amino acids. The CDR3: CASSLAAGGPGDTQYF. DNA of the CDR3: TGCGCCAGCAGCTTGGCCGCGGGGGGGCCTGGAGATACGCAGTATTTT.

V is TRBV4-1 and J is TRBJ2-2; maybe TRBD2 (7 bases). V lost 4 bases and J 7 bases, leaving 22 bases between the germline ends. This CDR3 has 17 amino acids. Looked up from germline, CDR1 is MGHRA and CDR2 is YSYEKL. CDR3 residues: CASSPHGGGGKSGELFF. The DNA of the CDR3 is TGCGCCAGCAGCCCCCACGGAGGGGGGGGCAAAAGCGGGGAGCTGTTTTTT.

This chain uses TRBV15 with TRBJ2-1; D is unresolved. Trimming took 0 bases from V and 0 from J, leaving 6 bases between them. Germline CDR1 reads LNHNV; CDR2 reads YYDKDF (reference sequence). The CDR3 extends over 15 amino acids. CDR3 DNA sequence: TGTGCCACCAGCAGAGATCTCAGCTCCTACAATGAGCAGTTCTTC. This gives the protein CATSRDLSSYNEQFF.